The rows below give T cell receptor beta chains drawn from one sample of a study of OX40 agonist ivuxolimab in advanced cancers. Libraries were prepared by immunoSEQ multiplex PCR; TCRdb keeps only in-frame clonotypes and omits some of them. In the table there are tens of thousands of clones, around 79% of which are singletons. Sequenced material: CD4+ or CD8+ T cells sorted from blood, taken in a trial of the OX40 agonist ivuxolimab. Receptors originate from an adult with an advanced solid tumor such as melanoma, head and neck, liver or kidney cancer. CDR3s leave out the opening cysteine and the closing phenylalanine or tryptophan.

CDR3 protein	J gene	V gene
ASSLRWTGNTGELF	TRBJ2-2	TRBV5-8
ASSPGTASSTDTQY	TRBJ2-3	TRBV7-3
ASSPSRVGEKLF	TRBJ1-4	TRBV7-9
ASSQTFTDTQY	TRBJ2-3	TRBV6-5
ASSEDEDTSRY	TRBJ2-7	TRBV6-1
ASSLKSRGLGGYT	TRBJ1-2	TRBV6-5
ASSPAGGTLNTEAF	TRBJ1-1	TRBV5-1
ASSLGLADYNEQF	TRBJ2-1	TRBV7-3
ASRDKGSSYNEQF	TRBJ2-1	TRBV2
ASSAVTGIVGTQY	TRBJ2-5	TRBV6-1
ASSQGDGYGYT	TRBJ1-2	TRBV4-1
ASSLATGQGYEQY	TRBJ2-7	TRBV7-2
ASSPERPGTIRGANVLT	TRBJ2-6	TRBV5-1
ASSFGGVEKLF	TRBJ1-4	TRBV7-9